A selection of T cell receptor beta chains follows, all from one sample in a study of Tregs in tolerant kidney transplant recipients. The protocol was immunoSEQ multiplex PCR, while the TCRdb copy is restricted to in-frame clones and leaves out a portion. Seen here are about 120,000 clones, around 94% observed once, and the top ten hold nearly 0.6%. The sequenced material came from CD4+ T cells from blood. The receptors were sampled from a human donor in good health. CDR3s include the opening cysteine and the closing phenylalanine or tryptophan. D genes are given only for firm matches. Clone size is stated in some rows and not others, as once, few, many or a class when expanded.

>TRBJ1-1|once|TRBV6-5|NA
TGTGCCAGCAGTTACTCGAGGGGAAGGGAGAACACTGAAGCTTTCTTT
CASSYSRGRENTEAFF
>TRBJ2-3|NA|TRBV11-3|TRBD2
TGTGCCAGCAGCTTCGGTGGGAGGGCAGATACGCAGTATTTT
CASSFGGRADTQYF
>TRBJ2-1|NA|TRBV7-9|TRBD2
TGTGCCAGCAGCCCCAGGGGGGCTAGCGGGGGAAATGAGCAGTTCTTC
CASSPRGASGGNEQFF
>TRBJ1-4|NA|TRBV7-2|NA
TGTGCCAGCAGCCAGGGCGGGGCAGGTGAAAAACTGTTTTTT
CASSQGGAGEKLFF
>TRBJ2-7|NA|TRBV5-6|NA
TGTGCCAGCAGCTTCGTAGGGACCTACGAGCAGTACTTC
CASSFVGTYEQYF
>TRBJ1-1|NA|TRBV5-5|TRBD1
TGTGCCAGCAGCTTGAGACAGGGGGGCACGGAAGCTTTCTTT
CASSLRQGGTEAFF
>TRBJ2-7|NA|TRBV28|TRBD2
TGTGCCAGCACTCCCCCGGCTAGCGGGGGCTCCTACGAGCAGTACTTC
CASTPPASGGSYEQYF
>TRBJ2-5|NA|TRBV7-2|NA
TGTGCCAGCAGCCGCACAGGGAGGGAGACCCAGTACTTC
CASSRTGRETQYF
>TRBJ1-1|NA|TRBV10-1|NA
TGCGCCAGCAGATCGGTGACAGACGAAGCTTTCTTT
CASRSVTDEAFF
>TRBJ1-2|NA|TRBV5-1|NA
TGCGCCAGCAGCACGCAGGGCTATGGCTACACCTTC
CASSTQGYGYTF
>TRBJ2-3|NA|TRBV6-5|NA
TGTGCCAGCAGTGGGGGACGGGGGAGTACAGATACGCAGTATTTT
CASSGGRGSTDTQYF
>TRBJ1-4|NA|TRBV5-1|TRBD1
TGCGCCAGCAGCTTGGCGACGGTTGGGCAGGGGGCCGAAAAACTGTTTTTT
CASSLATVGQGAEKLFF
>TRBJ2-7|NA|TRBV19|TRBD1
TGTGCCAGTAGCCCGGGACAGGGGGCTGTCGAGCAGTACTTC
CASSPGQGAVEQYF
>TRBJ2-3|once|TRBV15|TRBD2
TGTGCCACCAGCAGAGGTACAAGCGGGGGAACAGATACGCAGTATTTT
CATSRGTSGGTDTQYF
>TRBJ2-7|NA|TRBV15|NA
TGTGCCACCAGCACTACCGGGACTTCTTACGAGCAGTACTTC
CATSTTGTSYEQYF
>TRBJ2-3|NA|TRBV5-1|TRBD2
TGCGCCAGCAGCGTCGGGACTAGCGGGGGGGCGTCGTTGGATACGCAGTATTTT
CASSVGTSGGASLDTQYF
>TRBJ2-3|NA|TRBV5-1|TRBD1
TGCGCCAGCAGCTTGAAGGGGGCACTCACAGATACGCAGTATTTT
CASSLKGALTDTQYF
>TRBJ2-3|NA|TRBV5-1|NA
TGCGCCAGCAGCTTGAGGCAGGGCCTCAGGAGTACGCAGTATTTT
CASSLRQGLRSTQYF
>TRBJ2-3|NA|TRBV6-5|TRBD2
TGTGCCATTTGGGGGGGGCAGTATTTT
CAIWGGQYF
>TRBJ1-1|once|TRBV6-5|NA
TGTGCCAGCAGTGCTCACTTCCGGGACGGTGAAGCTTTCTTT
CASSAHFRDGEAFF
>TRBJ2-4|NA|TRBV27|NA
TGTGCCAGCAGTCCACTCGGGGGGCGCTTTACTAGTACGGCCAAAAACATTCAGTACTTC
CASSPLGGRFTSTAKNIQYF
>TRBJ2-1|NA|TRBV4-1|TRBD2
TGCGCCAGCAGCCAAGATCTCAGCGGGAGGGCCAATGAGCAGTTCTTC
CASSQDLSGRANEQFF
>TRBJ1-2|NA|TRBV19|NA
TGTGCCAGTAGTTCCCACGAGGGCAGGAAGAATGGCTACACCTTC
CASSSHEGRKNGYTF
>TRBJ1-2|NA|TRBV27|TRBD1
TGTGCCAGCAGTTTATATCCCCGGGACAGGGCAAACTATGGCTACACCTTC
CASSLYPRDRANYGYTF
>TRBJ2-7|NA|TRBV6-5|TRBD1
TGTGCCAGCGGACCCAGGACAGGGGGGCCCTACGAGCAGTACTTC
CASGPRTGGPYEQYF
>TRBJ2-3|NA|TRBV5-1|NA
TGCGCCAGCAGCTTGAGTAGTCCTTTAAGCACAGATACGCAGTATTTT
CASSLSSPLSTDTQYF
>TRBJ1-2|once|TRBV13|NA
TGTGCCAGCAGCTTAGTTCAGGGTGGCTACACCTTC
CASSLVQGGYTF
>TRBJ2-6|NA|TRBV7-6|NA
TGTGCCAGCAGCTTAGCGGTCCGCTCTGGGGCCAACGTCCTGACTTTC
CASSLAVRSGANVLTF
>TRBJ2-3|NA|TRBV11-2|TRBD2
TGTGCCAGCAGCGGCCGGGGCAGCGGGGGGGCGGCAGATACGCAGTATTTT
CASSGRGSGGAADTQYF
>TRBJ1-4|NA|TRBV18|NA
TGTGCCAGCTCACCGTTGTATGGGGCAACTAATGAAAAACTGTTTTTT
CASSPLYGATNEKLFF
>TRBJ2-5|once|TRBV30|TRBD1
TGTGCCTGGGGACTCGGGACAGGACAAGAGACCCAGTACTTC
CAWGLGTGQETQYF
>TRBJ1-5|NA|TRBV6-5|TRBD1
TGTGCCAGCAGTTACGGTAGGGGGCGAGATCAGCCCCAGCATTTT
CASSYGRGRDQPQHF
>TRBJ2-3|NA|TRBV5-1|TRBD1
TGCGCCAGCAGCTTGGACCTACGTCAGGGGGCAGCGATGGATACGCAGTATTTT
CASSLDLRQGAAMDTQYF
>TRBJ1-4|NA|TRBV14|NA
TGTGCCAGCAGCCCCACCGCTGCTTCGAAACTGTTTTTT
CASSPTAASKLFF
>TRBJ2-1|NA|TRBV5-1|TRBD2
TGCGCCAGCAGCTTGACTAGCGGGGGCCTTGGGCAGTTCTTC
CASSLTSGGLGQFF
>TRBJ1-1|NA|TRBV5-1|NA
TGCGCCAGCAGCTTGAGCAAGTACGGGGGCGCGAACACTGAAGCTTTCTTT
CASSLSKYGGANTEAFF
>TRBJ2-3|NA|TRBV4-2|TRBD2
TGTGCCAGCAGCCCTATTTTAGTAGCGGGAGGCGGGGGCACAGATACGCAGTATTTT
CASSPILVAGGGGTDTQYF
>TRBJ1-1|NA|TRBV2|NA
TGTGCCAGTGATACAGGGTTCACTGAAGCTTTCTTT
CASDTGFTEAFF
>TRBJ2-4|NA|TRBV5-1|TRBD1
TGCGCCAGCGTATCACAGGGGTTCGTCAAAAACATTCAGTACTTC
CASVSQGFVKNIQYF
>TRBJ1-2|NA|TRBV4-1|TRBD1
TGCGCCAGCAGCCAAGATGACAGGGGAGGTTATGGCTACACCTTC
CASSQDDRGGYGYTF
>TRBJ1-5|NA|TRBV6-6|NA
TGTGCCAGCGGGGGCTCTTATAGCAATCAGCCCCAGCATTTT
CASGGSYSNQPQHF
>TRBJ2-5|NA|TRBV5-1|NA
TGCGCCAGCAGAAGAACCTCGTACCAAGAGACCCAGTACTTC
CASRRTSYQETQYF
>TRBJ2-5|NA|TRBV19|NA
TGTGCCAGTAGTACGTCGTGGGTCCAAGAGACCCAGTACTTC
CASSTSWVQETQYF
>TRBJ2-3|NA|TRBV6-5|NA
TGTGCCAGCACCCCGGGGAAGGGGGTGGATACGCAGTATTTT
CASTPGKGVDTQYF
>TRBJ2-5|NA|TRBV5-4|NA
TGTGCCAGCAGCCTGAGGAGCGGAAGCCAAGAGACCCAGTACTTC
CASSLRSGSQETQYF
>TRBJ1-2|NA|TRBV30|NA
TGTGCCTGGAGCCCCCAGGGGAACTATGGCTACACCTTC
CAWSPQGNYGYTF
>TRBJ2-1|NA|TRBV7-9|NA
TGTGCCAGCAGCTTGCCAAGACTAGGGGTCCAAGGTGAGCAGTTCTTC
CASSLPRLGVQGEQFF
>TRBJ2-7|NA|TRBV6-1|NA
TGTGCCAGCAGTGAGTGGTCAGGGGGGCCCTACGAGCAGTACTTC
CASSEWSGGPYEQYF
>TRBJ2-2|NA|TRBV18|NA
TGTGCCAGCTCACCCCCGGCTCTGGCCGGTGGCACCGGGGAGCTGTTTTTT
CASSPPALAGGTGELFF
>TRBJ2-2|NA|TRBV6-1|NA
TGTGCCAGCAGTGAACCGCACCCCAACACCGGGGAGCTGTTTTTT
CASSEPHPNTGELFF
>TRBJ2-5|NA|TRBV7-2|NA
TGTGCCAGCAGCGATCAGGCGAATGGAGAGACCCAGTACTTC
CASSDQANGETQYF
>TRBJ2-2|NA|TRBV19|TRBD2
TGTGCCAGTAGTACCTTACTTAGCGGGGGGGCCGGGGAGCTGTTTTTT
CASSTLLSGGAGELFF
>TRBJ2-3|few|TRBV5-1|NA
TGCGCCAGCAGCTTGGGGTCCAGTGGCACAGATACGCAGTATTTT
CASSLGSSGTDTQYF
>TRBJ1-5|NA|TRBV6-1|NA
TGTGCCAGCAGTGAAGCTGGGGGCTACGGCAATCAGCCCCAGCATTTT
CASSEAGGYGNQPQHF
>TRBJ1-1|once|TRBV5-1|NA
TGCGCCAGCAGCTTGGGGTTGGACACTGAAGCTTTCTTT
CASSLGLDTEAFF
>TRBJ2-2|NA|TRBV9|TRBD2
TGTGCCAGCAGCGAGATAGCGGGAGTAGGGACCGGGGAGCTGTTTTTT
CASSEIAGVGTGELFF
>TRBJ1-1|NA|TRBV7-8|NA
TGTGCCAGCTATCTCTCGGGGGGGAGCGGTGAAGCTTTCTTT
CASYLSGGSGEAFF